This paragraph covers one TCR beta chain sequence. Its specificity is not known. The data originate from a study of T cell responses to AZD1222 COVID-19 vaccine. Study conclusions and caveats: With two AZD1222 doses given, Spike-specific TCR breadth and depth both rose. Unmutated variant regions are reportedly targeted by nearly half of spike-specific TCRs. Spike-wide vaccine-associated CD4 TCRs dominated at 160-218 and 743-854.

This CDR3 region has 12 residues. Per the germline V gene, CDR1 is LNHDA and CDR2 is SQIVND (reference sequence). V gave up 8 bases and J gave up 3 bases; unmatched junction bases: 3. Clones were read by immunoSEQ multiplex PCR, and TCRdb kept only the in-frame ones, dropping some. This sample has about 150,000 clones; roughly 91% occur once, and the top ten carry 1.1% to 1.5%. The sample was peripheral blood, taken on day 0 of AZD1222 vaccination. The receptor's source is an adult in good health. This chain joins TRBV19 and TRBJ2-7, with 8 positions matching TRBD1. CDR3 in amino acids: CASQGADYEQYF. The CDR3 bases are TGTGCCAGTCAGGGGGCCGACTACGAGCAGTACTTC. The full variable domain, with the rest looked up from reference TRBV19 and TRBJ2-7, is DGGITQSPKYLFRKEGQNVTLSCEQNLNHDAMYWYRQDPGQGLRLIYYSQIVNDFQKGDIAEGYSVSREKKESFPLTVTSAQKNPTAFYLCASQGADYEQYFGPGTRLTVT.